This TCR beta chain was captured by sequencing in a study of neurological immune-mediated disorders. CDR1 is SGHRS, CDR2 YFSETQ, per germline. Trimming cost V 4 bases and J 5 bases; bases outside gene matches: 10. The CDR3 is 16 amino acids. The output of every sequencing run, over 200 million TCR-beta sequences, came from 15-18 subjects. TCRdb analysed the 5' RACE reads with MiXCR anew, one entry per CDR3 protein. The table has 75,000 to 95,000 distinct CDR3 sequences, under 20% seen once. In this sample, this clonotype turned up many times. The receptor was derived from a woman in her forties in good health. Sample: PBMCs. This chain uses TRBV5-1 with TRBJ2-2; 8 bases fit TRBD1. This CDR3 reads CASSPDREVGTGELFF. The CDR3 DNA is TGCGCCAGCAGCCCGGACAGGGAGGTTGGGACCGGGGAGCTGTTTTTT.